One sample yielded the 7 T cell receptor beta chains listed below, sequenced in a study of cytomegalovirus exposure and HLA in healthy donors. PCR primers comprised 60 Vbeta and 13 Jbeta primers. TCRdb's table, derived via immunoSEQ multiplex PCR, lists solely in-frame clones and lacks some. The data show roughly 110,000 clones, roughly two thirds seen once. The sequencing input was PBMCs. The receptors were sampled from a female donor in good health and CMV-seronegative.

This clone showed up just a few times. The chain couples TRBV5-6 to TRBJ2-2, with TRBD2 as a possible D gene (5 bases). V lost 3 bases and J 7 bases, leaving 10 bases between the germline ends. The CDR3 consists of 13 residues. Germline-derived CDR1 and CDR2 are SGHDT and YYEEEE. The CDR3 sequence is CASSSLRGGELFF. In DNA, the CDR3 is TGTGCCAGCAGCTCTCTACGGGGCGGGGAGCTGTTTTTT.

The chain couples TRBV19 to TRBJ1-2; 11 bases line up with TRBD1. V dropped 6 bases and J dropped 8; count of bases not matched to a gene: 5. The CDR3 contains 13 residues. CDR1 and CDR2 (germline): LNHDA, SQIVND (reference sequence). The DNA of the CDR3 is TGTGCCAGTAGGGGACAGGGGGTGGGAGGCTACACCTTC. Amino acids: CASRGQGVGGYTF.

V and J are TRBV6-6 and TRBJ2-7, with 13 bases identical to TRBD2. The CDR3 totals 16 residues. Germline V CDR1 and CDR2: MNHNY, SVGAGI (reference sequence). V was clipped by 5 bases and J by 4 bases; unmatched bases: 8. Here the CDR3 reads CASSAGLAGYRYEQYF. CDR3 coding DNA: TGTGCCAGCAGTGCGGGACTAGCGGGATATAGGTACGAGCAGTACTTC.

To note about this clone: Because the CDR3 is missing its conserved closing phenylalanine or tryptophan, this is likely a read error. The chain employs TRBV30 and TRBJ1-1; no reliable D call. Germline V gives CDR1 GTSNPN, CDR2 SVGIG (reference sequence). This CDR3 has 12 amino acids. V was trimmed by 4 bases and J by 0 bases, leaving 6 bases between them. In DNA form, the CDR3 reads TGTGCCTGGAACCTAGTGAACACTGAAGCTTTCTCT. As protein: CAWNLVNTEAFS.

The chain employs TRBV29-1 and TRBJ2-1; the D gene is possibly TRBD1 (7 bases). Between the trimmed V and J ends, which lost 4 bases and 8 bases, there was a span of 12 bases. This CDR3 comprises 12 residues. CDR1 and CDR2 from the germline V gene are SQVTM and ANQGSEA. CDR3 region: CSVVTRGDEQFF. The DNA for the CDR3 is TGCAGCGTTGTGACCAGGGGGGATGAGCAGTTCTTC.

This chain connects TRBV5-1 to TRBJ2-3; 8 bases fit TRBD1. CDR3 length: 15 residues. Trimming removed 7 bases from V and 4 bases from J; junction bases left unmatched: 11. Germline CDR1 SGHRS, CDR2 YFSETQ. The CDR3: CASVSGTGGSDTQYF. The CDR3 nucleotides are TGCGCCAGCGTCTCCGGGACAGGCGGATCAGATACGCAGTATTTT.

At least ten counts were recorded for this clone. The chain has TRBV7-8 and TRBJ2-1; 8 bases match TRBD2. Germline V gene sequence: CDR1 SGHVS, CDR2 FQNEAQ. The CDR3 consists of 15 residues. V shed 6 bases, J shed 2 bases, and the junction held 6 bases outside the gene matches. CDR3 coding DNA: TGTGCCAGCAGTCTATCCGGGGGGGCCTACAATGAGCAGTTCTTC. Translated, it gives CASSLSGGAYNEQFF. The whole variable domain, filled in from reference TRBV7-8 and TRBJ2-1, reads GAGVSQSPRYKVAKRGQDVALRCDPISGHVSLFWYQQALGQGPEFLTYFQNEAQLDKSGLPSDRFFAERPEGSVSTLKIQRTQQEDSAVYLCASSLSGGAYNEQFFGPGTRLTVL.